Presented here are 30 T cell receptor beta chains from one specimen sequenced in a study of T cells after posttransplantation cyclophosphamide. This table comes from immunoSEQ multiplex PCR, and its TCRdb copy is limited to in-frame clones, with some not included. The sample consists of 17,000 or so clones, roughly 92% of them appearing once. Cyclophosphamide on days +3 and +4 followed busulfan-fludarabine conditioning and a marrow graft. The sequencing used CD4+ T cells sorted from blood, collected after allogeneic stem cell transplant with posttransplant cyclophosphamide. All receptors derive from a male patient between 60 and 69 years old who received an allogeneic stem cell transplant from a related donor and was CMV-positive. The T cells may partly be graft donor cells.

This clone occurred once. The rearrangement joins TRBV5-1 to TRBJ1-1, with D possibly matching TRBD1 (5 bases). CDR1 and CDR2 (germline): SGHRS, YFSETQ. Trimming shortened V by 2 bases and J by 0 bases, and 14 bases separated the two germline ends. This CDR3 contains 16 residues. This CDR3 reads CASSLGVGGMNTEAFF. Written as DNA, the CDR3 is TGCGCCAGCAGCTTAGGGGTGGGGGGGATGAACACTGAAGCTTTCTTT. Based on the CDR3 plus reference TRBV5-1 and TRBJ1-1, the full variable domain is KAGVTQTPRYLIKTRGQQVTLSCSPISGHRSVSWYQQTPGQGLQFLFEYFSETQRNKGNFPGRFSGRQFSNSRSEMNVSTLELGDSALYLCASSLGVGGMNTEAFFGQGTRLTVV.

The rearrangement links TRBV7-8 to TRBJ2-1; D perhaps matches TRBD2 (5 bases). V was clipped by 7 bases and J by 10 bases, with 23 bases between them. Per germline, CDR1 SGHVS and CDR2 FQNEAQ. The CDR3 sequence is 15 residues long. The chain's CDR3 is CASTLQRSLGEEQFF. The CDR3 coding sequence is TGTGCCAGCACCCTACAAAGAAGCCTGGGAGAGGAGCAGTTCTTC. Variable domain in full (rest from reference TRBV7-8 and TRBJ2-1): GAGVSQSPRYKVAKRGQDVALRCDPISGHVSLFWYQQALGQGPEFLTYFQNEAQLDKSGLPSDRFFAERPEGSVSTLKIQRTQQEDSAVYLCASTLQRSLGEEQFFGPGTRLTVL.

V is TRBV5-6 and J is TRBJ1-2, with 10 bases fitting TRBD1. Germline CDR1 reads SGHDT; CDR2 reads YYEEEE. There are 13 residues in the CDR3. J gave up 12 bases and V 2 bases, and 7 bases lay outside the gene matches. The CDR3 here is CASSFRDRGFDTF. CDR3 in DNA: TGTGCCAGCAGCTTCCGGGACAGGGGATTTGACACCTTC.

The rearrangement uses TRBV19 and TRBJ2-1, with 8 bases fitting TRBD2. The CDR3 has 16 amino acids. Germline lookup yields CDR1 LNHDA and CDR2 SQIVND (reference sequence). The junction had 8 bases not matched to a gene; V was cut back by 7 bases and J by 0 bases. For the CDR3, the DNA is TGTGCCAGTAACCGGGGGGGCCTTATCTCCTACAATGAGCAGTTCTTC. This translates into CASNRGGLISYNEQFF.

V gene TRBV7-7 combines with J gene TRBJ2-3; D unclear. Germline CDR1 and CDR2: SSHAT and FNYEAQ (reference sequence). Trimming shortened V by 5 bases and J by 2 bases, and 8 bases separated the two germline ends. The CDR3 loop spans 13 amino acids. CDR3 protein: CASSASYTDTQYF. The CDR3 DNA is TGTGCCAGCAGCGCCAGTTACACAGATACGCAGTATTTT.

V and J are TRBV30 and TRBJ1-4; D is undetermined. The CDR3 has 13 residues. Germline CDR1 and CDR2: GTSNPN and SVGIG (reference sequence). V was shortened by 8 bases and J by 0 bases, with 10 bases between the two germline ends. The CDR3, as DNA: TGTGCCCGCCGAGGGCCAACTAATGAAAAACTGTTTTTT. The encoded protein is CARRGPTNEKLFF.

This chain uses TRBV5-4 with TRBJ1-6; D is uncertain. Germline V lookup: CDR1 SGHNT, CDR2 YYREEE (reference sequence). Trimming pared 1 base from V and 7 bases from J, leaving 9 bases between. CDR3 size: 14 residues. The CDR3 protein is CASSLPVSNSPLHF. The CDR3, as DNA: TGTGCCAGCAGCTTGCCGGTCTCGAATTCACCCCTCCACTTT.

Concerning this clone itself: The junction differs from germline at one of its ends, possibly a read error. The chain joins TRBV5-6 to TRBJ1-4; D remains ambiguous. This CDR3 has 11 residues. CDR1 SGHDT and CDR2 YYEEEE come from the germline V gene. CDR3 bases: TGTGCCAGCAGCTTTCAAGGTATCGAGGTTTTT. Translating gives CASSFQGIEVF. The full variable domain, with the rest looked up from reference TRBV5-6 and TRBJ1-4, is DAGVTQSPTHLIKTRGQQVTLRCSPKSGHDTVSWYQQALGQGPQFIFQYYEEEERQRGNFPDRFSGHQFPNYSSELNVNALLLGDSALYLCASSFQGIEVFGSGTQLSVL.

This chain joins TRBV23-1 and TRBJ1-5; a weak D match, TRBD1 (5 bases). TRBV23-1 is flagged as an ORF with uncertain function. This CDR3 is built from 16 residues. Trimming pared 6 bases from V and 3 bases from J, leaving 18 bases between. The CDR3 DNA is TGCGCCAGCAGCCTAACTTTGGGGGGAGTCAATCAGCCCCAGCATTTT. Translating it yields CASSLTLGGVNQPQHF.

The CDR3 region has the DNA TGTGCCAGCAGCTTAGTATGGGGGCGAGAGACCCAGTACTTC. Amino acid sequence: CASSLVWGRETQYF. The J gene is TRBJ2-5, the V gene TRBV11-2, with a weak D call TRBD1 (6 bases). Germline values: CDR1 SGHAT, CDR2 FQNNGV. The CDR3 runs 14 residues. V was cut by 1 base and J by 4 bases, with 10 bases left in between.

To note about this clone: A junction end diverges from the germline sequence, so it may reflect a read error. Additional DNA sequences in this sample encode the identical CDR3. The rearrangement joins TRBV5-4 to TRBJ1-6; possible D gene TRBD1, 6 bases. The CDR3 is 15 residues long. Per the germline V gene, CDR1 is SGHNT and CDR2 is YYREEE (reference sequence). CDR3 nucleotides: TGTGCCAGCAGCTTGGGGACAGATTATAATTCCCCCCTCCACTTT. Encoded protein: CASSLGTDYNSPLHF.

V and J are TRBV2 and TRBJ2-2, with 7 bases fitting TRBD2. Germline V gives CDR1 SNHLY, CDR2 FYNNEI. The CDR3 sequence is 15 residues long. The junction had 12 bases not matched to a gene; V was cut back by 6 bases and J by 8 bases. The chain's CDR3 is CASRGGAISRGELFF. In DNA, the CDR3 is TGTGCCAGCAGGGGAGGGGCGATAAGTAGAGGGGAGCTGTTTTTT.

The chain uses TRBV27 and TRBJ2-3; 9 bases agree with TRBD1. The junction had 3 bases not matched to a gene; V was cut back by 6 bases and J by 5 bases. The CDR3 length is 13 residues. CDR1 MNHEY and CDR2 SMNVEV come from the germline V gene (reference sequence). The CDR3 loop reads CASRDRGGDTQYF. Written as DNA, the CDR3 is TGTGCCAGCAGAGACAGGGGGGGAGATACGCAGTATTTT.

The chain recombines TRBV10-3 with TRBJ1-1, with D possibly being TRBD1 (5 bases). This CDR3 comprises 12 residues. The germline V gene has CDR1 ENHRY and CDR2 SYGVKD. CDR3: CAGWGGGTEAFF. As DNA, the CDR3 is TGTGCGGGTTGGGGGGGAGGCACTGAAGCTTTCTTT.

The CDR3 spells CASSPTGVTNYGYTF. CDR3 coding DNA: TGTGCCAGCAGCCCCACAGGGGTGACTAACTATGGCTACACCTTC. V is TRBV28 and J is TRBJ1-2, with TRBD1 matching 7 bases. V shed 6 bases, J shed 0 bases, and the junction held 7 bases outside the gene matches. This CDR3 is 15 amino acids long. The germline V gene has CDR1 MDHEN and CDR2 SYDVKM.

This clone occurred a few times. The chain couples TRBV18 to TRBJ2-3; D uncertain. Trimming took 3 bases from V and 4 from J, leaving 8 bases between them. CDR1 and CDR2 from the germline V gene are KGHSH and LQKENI. The CDR3 totals 13 residues. Here the CDR3 reads CASSPPLADTQYF. In DNA, the CDR3 is TGTGCCAGCTCACCCCCCCTCGCAGATACGCAGTATTTT. The complete variable domain, with remaining parts taken from reference TRBV18 and TRBJ2-3, reads NAGVMQNPRHLVRRRGQEARLRCSPMKGHSHVYWYRQLPEEGLKFMVYLQKENIIDESGMPKERFSAEFPKEGPSILRIQQVVRGDSAAYFCASSPPLADTQYFGPGTRLTVL.

The chain carries TRBV6-6 and TRBJ1-1, with D maybe TRBD1 (6 bases). Germline assignment: CDR1 MNHNY and CDR2 SVGAGI (reference sequence). The germline V and J ends were trimmed by 7 bases and 5 bases, with 11 bases remaining between them. The CDR3 covers 12 residues. The CDR3 sequence: CASNRQDTEAFF. DNA for the CDR3: TGTGCCAGCAACAGACAGGATACTGAAGCTTTCTTT.

This chain joins TRBV6-5 and TRBJ1-1; 7 bases line up with TRBD1. The CDR3 runs 14 residues. The germline gives CDR1 MNHEY, CDR2 SVGAGI. J was trimmed by 3 bases and V by 5 bases; bases with no gene match: 6. The CDR3 sequence is CASSPRGKDTEAFF. CDR3 coding DNA: TGTGCCAGCAGTCCCAGGGGGAAAGACACTGAAGCTTTCTTT.

On this clone itself: Mismatch with germline at one junction end may stem from a read error. V is TRBV4-1 and J is TRBJ1-6; D not resolved. This CDR3 contains 13 residues. CDR1 MGHRA and CDR2 YSYEKL come from the germline V gene. The CDR3 DNA reads as TGCGCCAGCAGCCAGGGCTATAATTCCCCCCTCCACTTT. Its protein product is CASSQGYNSPLHF.

The chain employs TRBV18 and TRBJ2-1; 8 bases are a match to TRBD2. This CDR3 has 12 residues. J was trimmed by 9 bases and V by 4 bases; bases with no gene match: 2. Germline CDR1 is KGHSH and CDR2 is LQKENI. Here the CDR3 reads CASSRTSFEQFF. The CDR3 region has the DNA TGTGCCAGCTCACGGACTAGCTTTGAGCAGTTCTTC. Looking up the rest from reference TRBV18 and TRBJ2-1 gives the full variable domain: NAGVMQNPRHLVRRRGQEARLRCSPMKGHSHVYWYRQLPEEGLKFMVYLQKENIIDESGMPKERFSAEFPKEGPSILRIQQVVRGDSAAYFCASSRTSFEQFFGPGTRLTVL.

Regarding this clone: Different DNA sequences within this sample yield the same CDR3. The chain carries TRBV6-5 and TRBJ1-6, with TRBD1 matching over 8 bases. With V trimmed by 6 bases and J by 13 bases, 11 bases remained unmatched. Germline V gene sequence: CDR1 MNHEY, CDR2 SVGAGI. The CDR3 is made up of 14 amino acids. The CDR3 is CASRRDRGVSPLHF. CDR3 DNA: TGTGCCAGCAGAAGAGACAGGGGAGTCTCCCCCCTCCACTTT.

The genes are TRBV7-9 and TRBJ2-3; TRBD2 matches 7 bases. Looked up from germline, CDR1 is SEHNR and CDR2 is FQNEAQ (reference sequence). Losses at the gene ends were 1 base for V and 6 bases for J; bases not matched to a gene: 4. The CDR3 totals 14 residues. CDR3 region: CASSLGLAADTQYF. The CDR3 bases are TGTGCCAGCAGCTTAGGGCTAGCGGCCGATACGCAGTATTTT.

CDR3 DNA: TGCAGCGGACGGACAGGTATGAACACTGAAGCTTTCTTT. As protein: CSGRTGMNTEAFF. The rearrangement joins TRBV29-1 to TRBJ1-1, with 7 bases identical to TRBD1. CDR1 SQVTM and CDR2 ANQGSEA come from the germline V gene. This CDR3 comprises 13 residues. Trimming cost V 7 bases and J 0 bases; bases outside gene matches: 5.

The chain recombines TRBV10-3 with TRBJ2-5, with D possibly being TRBD1 (6 bases). Germline V lookup: CDR1 ENHRY, CDR2 SYGVKD. Trimming took off 5 bases at V and 4 bases at J, with 17 bases between the two ends. The CDR3 has 15 residues. As DNA, the CDR3 is TGTGCCATCAGTTCCGGGACACGGACCGCAGAGACCCAGTACTTC. This translates into CAISSGTRTAETQYF.

This chain links TRBV7-8 with TRBJ2-5; D is possibly TRBD1 (5 bases). Per germline, CDR1 SGHVS and CDR2 FQNEAQ. There are 15 residues in the CDR3. Trimming left V 10 bases short and J 5 bases short, with 23 bases between. The DNA for the CDR3 is TGTGCCACCACGCATGTTCAGGGCCTTAGGGAGACCCAGTACTTC. Encoded protein: CATTHVQGLRETQYF.

The gene calls are TRBV6-6 and TRBJ2-1, with TRBD1 matching 8 bases. There are 13 residues in the CDR3. Trimming cost V 6 bases and J 8 bases; bases outside gene matches: 6. Germline V gene sequence: CDR1 MNHNY, CDR2 SVGAGI (reference sequence). CDR3 sequence (DNA): TGTGCCAGCAGAACCGACAGGGGTGATGAGCAGTTCTTC. As protein: CASRTDRGDEQFF.

This clone was seen once. The J gene is TRBJ1-5, the V gene TRBV19, with 10 bases matching TRBD1. The CDR3 has 13 amino acids. V gave up 6 bases and J gave up 7 bases; unmatched junction bases: 3. CDR1 is LNHDA, CDR2 SQIVND, per germline (reference sequence). The CDR3 region is CASRGQGHQPQHF. CDR3 DNA: TGTGCCAGTAGGGGACAGGGGCACCAGCCCCAGCATTTT.

The V gene is TRBV5-1, the J gene TRBJ1-1; 12 bases are a match to TRBD1. Germline V CDR1 and CDR2: SGHRS, YFSETQ. Trimming removed 3 bases from V and 8 bases from J; junction bases left unmatched: 2. The CDR3 covers 13 residues. CDR3 residues: CASSSGTGGEAFF. The CDR3 bases are TGCGCCAGCAGCTCCGGGACAGGGGGCGAAGCTTTCTTT.

This rearrangement joins TRBV6-6 to TRBJ1-1; weak D call: TRBD1 (5 bases). The CDR3 runs 15 residues. With 0 bases removed from V and 6 bases from J, the gap between germline ends came to 14 bases. Looked up from germline, CDR1 is MNHNY and CDR2 is SVGAGI (reference sequence). The CDR3: CASSYSSGGSPEAFF. CDR3 DNA sequence: TGTGCCAGCAGTTACTCTTCGGGGGGGAGTCCTGAAGCTTTCTTT.

The chain joins TRBV2 to TRBJ1-5; the D is unclear. CDR3 length: 11 residues. Trimming pared 6 bases from V and 11 bases from J, leaving 11 bases between. Germline lookup yields CDR1 SNHLY and CDR2 FYNNEI. CDR3 DNA sequence: TGTGCCAGCAGGGGCCCGATGGCCCAGCATTTT. Amino acids: CASRGPMAQHF.